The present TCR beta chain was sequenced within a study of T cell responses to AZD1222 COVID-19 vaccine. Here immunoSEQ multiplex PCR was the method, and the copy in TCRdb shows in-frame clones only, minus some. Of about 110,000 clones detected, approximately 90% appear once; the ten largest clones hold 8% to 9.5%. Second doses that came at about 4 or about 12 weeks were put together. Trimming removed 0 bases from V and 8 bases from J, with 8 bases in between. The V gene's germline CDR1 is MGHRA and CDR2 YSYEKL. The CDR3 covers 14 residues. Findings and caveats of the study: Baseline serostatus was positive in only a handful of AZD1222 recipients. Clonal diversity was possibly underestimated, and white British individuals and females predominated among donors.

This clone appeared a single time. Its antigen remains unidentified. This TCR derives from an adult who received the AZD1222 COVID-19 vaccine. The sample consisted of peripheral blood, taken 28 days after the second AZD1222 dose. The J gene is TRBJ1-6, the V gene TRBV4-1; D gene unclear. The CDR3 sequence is CASSQDPQDSPLHF. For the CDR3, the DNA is TGCGCCAGCAGCCAAGATCCCCAGGATTCACCCCTCCACTTT.